Shown below are 21 T cell receptor beta chains from a single sample sequenced in a study of blood T cells in healthy people across ages. A J-beta primer mix and a sample-barcoded 5' primer were used in a second PCR of roughly 6 to 11 cycles. One entry per CDR3 protein, called by TCRdb with MiXCR from the 5' RACE reads. The sample has approximately 810,000 distinct CDR3 sequences, 29% seen once; the top ten hold around 15%. Sequenced sample: blood. The receptors stem from a woman older than 75 in good health.

This clonotype was seen a few times. CDR3 DNA sequence: TGTGCCAGCAGCAATGAGAACCTAGCGGGGGTAAACAATGAGCAGTTCTTC. It codes for CASSNENLAGVNNEQFF. The chain links TRBV21-1 to TRBJ2-1; the table's D call of TRBD2 was not tested on the DNA. TRBV21-1 is labeled a pseudogene. The CDR3 is 17 amino acids.

In the case of this clonotype: This may come from a read error, since a much larger clone is one base off. The chain employs TRBV11-2 and TRBJ2-7, with D perhaps TRBD1 (5 bases). The CDR3 runs 15 residues. The germline gives CDR1 SGHAT, CDR2 FQNNGV. The ends were cut back, 2 bases at V and 4 bases at J, with 15 bases in the middle. CDR3 region: CASSLRATVGYEQYF. The CDR3 coding sequence is TGTGCCAGCAGCTTACGTGCGACAGTAGGTTACGAGCAGTACTTC.

The chain links TRBV3-1 to TRBJ1-6, with D possibly matching TRBD1 (5 bases). In germline, CDR1 is LGHDT, CDR2 YNNKEL (reference sequence). This CDR3 has 14 amino acids. Trimming cost V 4 bases and J 7 bases, with 11 bases left between them. CDR3 protein: CASSPKGYNSPLHF. In DNA form, the CDR3 reads TGTGCCAGCAGCCCTAAGGGGTACAATTCACCCCTCCACTTT.

The genes are TRBV20-1 and TRBJ1-6, with 8 bases that match TRBD1. The CDR3 runs to 19 residues. The V gene's germline CDR1 is DFQATT and CDR2 SNEGSKA (reference sequence). Trimming removed 0 bases from V and 2 bases from J; junction bases left unmatched: 12. The CDR3 DNA follows: TGCAGTGCTAGAGATCTAGGGACAGGAGGTTTACCCTATAATTCACCCCTCCACTTT. Amino acid sequence: CSARDLGTGGLPYNSPLHF.

About this clonotype: A single base separates this from a much larger clone, so it may be a read error. The genes are TRBV25-1 and TRBJ1-5; D unclear. Germline CDR1 MGHDK, CDR2 SYGVNS. Trimming took off 6 bases at V and 4 bases at J, with 13 bases between the two ends. CDR3 length: 14 amino acids. CDR3 region: CASRDAVANQPQHF. CDR3 bases: TGTGCCAGCAGGGACGCGGTAGCAAATCAGCCCCAGCATTTT.

This clonotype has more than one count but fewer than ten. The genes are TRBV15 and TRBJ2-2, with 9 bases matching TRBD1. Germline-derived CDR1 and CDR2 are LNHNV and YYDKDF (reference sequence). This CDR3 has 16 amino acids. The V and J ends lost 1 base and 2 bases, in that order; junction bases with no gene match: 2. The CDR3 protein is CATSRGTGANTGELFF. The DNA for the CDR3 is TGTGCCACCAGCAGAGGGACAGGGGCAAACACCGGGGAGCTGTTTTTT.

This clonotype has at least ten counts. This chain uses TRBV7-2 with TRBJ1-1; possibly TRBD1 for D (5 bases). Trimming stripped 4 bases from V and 7 bases from J, with 13 bases between. The CDR3 loop spans 13 amino acids. Germline V gives CDR1 SGHTA, CDR2 FQGNSA. The CDR3 spells CASSSGRGSEAFF. The CDR3 DNA follows: TGTGCCAGCAGCTCGGGGCGGGGCAGTGAAGCTTTCTTT. Variable domain in full (rest from reference TRBV7-2 and TRBJ1-1): GAGVSQSPSNKVTEKGKDVELRCDPISGHTALYWYRQSLGQGLEFLIYFQGNSAPDKSGLPSDRFSAERTGGSVSTLTIQRTQQEDSAVYLCASSSGRGSEAFFGQGTRLTVV.

The chain combines TRBV19 with TRBJ2-3; D possibly corresponds to TRBD2 (6 bases). Germline CDR1 and CDR2: LNHDA and SQIVND (reference sequence). The V end lost 6 bases, the J end lost 0 bases, and 19 bases lay between the germline ends. The CDR3 extends over 17 amino acids. The CDR3 loop reads CASRAPLGGESTDTQYF. The CDR3 DNA sequence: TGTGCCAGTAGGGCCCCACTGGGCGGGGAGAGCACAGATACGCAGTATTTT.

CDR3 residues: CSASRGGRRNEQYF. CDR3 nucleotides: TGCAGTGCTAGCCGCGGCGGGAGGCGAAATGAGCAGTACTTC. The chain combines TRBV20-1 with TRBJ2-5; 8 bases align to TRBD2. CDR1 DFQATT and CDR2 SNEGSKA come from the germline V gene (reference sequence). The CDR3 is 14 residues long. With 3 bases clipped from V and 11 bases from J, the junction kept 14 bases outside the gene matches.

In the case of this clonotype: A much more abundant neighbour one base away suggests this may be a read error. J is TRBJ2-5 and V is TRBV20-1; D might be TRBD1 (5 bases). The germline V gene has CDR1 DFQATT and CDR2 SNEGSKA (reference sequence). The CDR3 contains 14 residues. V was cut by 1 base and J by 9 bases, with 18 bases left in between. CDR3 residues: CSARVGAQFGAQYF. CDR3 nucleotides: TGCAGTGCTAGAGTAGGGGCCCAGTTTGGGGCCCAGTACTTC.

Details on this clonotype: A much bigger clone sits one base away, suggesting this may be a read error. The chain uses TRBV5-1 and TRBJ2-3; D is perhaps TRBD1 (5 bases). Germline CDR1 is SGHRS and CDR2 is YFSETQ. The CDR3 consists of 15 residues. DNA for the CDR3: TGCGCCAACAGCTTGGCCCAGGGAAGCACAGATACGCAGTATTTT. Its protein product is CANSLAQGSTDTQYF.

This clonotype was detected only a few times. Germline and junction disagree at one end, which may indicate a read error. V is TRBV5-1 and J is TRBJ2-3; 7 bases are shared with TRBD2. The CDR3 has 14 amino acids. The germline CDR1 and CDR2 sequences are SGHRS and YFSETQ. This CDR3 is CVSSASGGTDTQYF. The CDR3 nucleotides read TGCGTCAGCAGCGCGAGCGGGGGCACAGATACGCAGTATTTT.

The rearrangement joins TRBV19 to TRBJ1-5; 8 bases match TRBD1. The CDR3 runs 15 residues. Trimming removed 7 bases from V and 0 bases from J; junction bases left unmatched: 5. Germline-derived CDR1 and CDR2 are LNHDA and SQIVND (reference sequence). For the CDR3, the DNA is TGTGCCAGTATAGGACAGGGCAATAGCAATCAGCCCCAGCATTTT. Translating gives CASIGQGNSNQPQHF.

V gene TRBV28 combines with J gene TRBJ2-1, with 10 bases lining up with TRBD1. CDR1 is MDHEN and CDR2 is SYDVKM in the germline V gene. The CDR3 is 18 residues long. The trim removed 4 bases at V and 3 bases at J, leaving 12 bases unmatched. The CDR3 bases are TGTGCCAGCAGTTCAAGCCCCTCCCGGGACAGGGGCTACAATGAGCAGTTCTTC. It specifies CASSSSPSRDRGYNEQFF.

The rearrangement links TRBV9 to TRBJ2-3, with 7 positions matching TRBD2. CDR3 length: 16 residues. CDR1 and CDR2 (germline): SGDLS, YYNGEE. Trimming removed 0 bases from V and 2 bases from J; junction bases left unmatched: 6. CDR3 nucleotide sequence: TGTGCCAGCAGCGTAGGGGGCGGGGGACCCACAGATACGCAGTATTTT. Its translation is CASSVGGGGPTDTQYF.

This clonotype was detected ten times or more. The rearrangement joins TRBV7-9 to TRBJ1-2; D call uncertain. CDR1 SEHNR and CDR2 FQNEAQ come from the germline V gene (reference sequence). The length of the CDR3 is 15 residues. V lost 2 bases, J lost 1 base, and 11 bases lay in between. CDR3 DNA sequence: TGTGCCAGCAGCTTAAATGTCAGAAATAACTATGGCTACACCTTC. Translated, it gives CASSLNVRNNYGYTF.

This clonotype appeared many times. The CDR3 DNA is TGTGCCAGTCGACGGGAGACAGGGTTCACTGAAGCTTTCTTT. Its protein is CASRRETGFTEAFF. The chain uses TRBV27 and TRBJ1-1, with 7 bases that match TRBD1. V trimming: 9 bases; J trimming: 4 bases; junction bases outside the gene matches: 11. The germline V gene encodes CDR1 MNHEY and CDR2 SMNVEV (reference sequence). The CDR3 sequence is 14 residues long.

The rearrangement joins TRBV7-9 to TRBJ1-6; no reliable D call. Trimming cost V 11 bases and J 7 bases, with 12 bases left between them. This CDR3 has 12 amino acids. The germline gives CDR1 SEHNR, CDR2 FQNEAQ (reference sequence). The CDR3 protein is CAAGVENSPLHF. For the CDR3, the DNA is TGTGCCGCGGGAGTCGAGAATTCACCCCTCCACTTT.

This clonotype was detected ten times or more. The chain employs TRBV7-9 and TRBJ2-5; either TRBD1 or TRBD2 may supply D (6 bases each). The CDR3 extends over 13 amino acids. Germline CDR1 and CDR2: SEHNR and FQNEAQ (reference sequence). Trimming shortened V by 7 bases and J by 4 bases, and 13 bases separated the two germline ends. CDR3 in amino acids: CASTRGLAETQYF. The CDR3 coding sequence is TGTGCCAGCACCCGGGGGCTCGCAGAGACCCAGTACTTC. Variable domain in full (rest from reference TRBV7-9 and TRBJ2-5): DTGVSQNPRHKITKRGQNVTFRCDPISEHNRLYWYRQTLGQGPEFLTYFQNEAQLEKSRLLSDRFSAERPKGSFSTLEIQRTEQGDSAMYLCASTRGLAETQYFGPGTRLLVL.

This clonotype was picked up many times. The chain links TRBV6-5 to TRBJ1-2; 9 nucleotides line up with TRBD1. V gave up 6 bases and J gave up 4 bases; unmatched junction bases: 12. CDR1 is MNHEY, CDR2 SVGAGI, per germline. CDR3 length equals 16 residues. CDR3 bases: TGTGCCAGCAGACCCCTGGGACAGGGAAAGAGCTATGGCTACACCTTC. Translation gives CASRPLGQGKSYGYTF.

This clonotype has only a few counts. The V gene is TRBV7-8, the J gene TRBJ2-2, with D uncertain. Trimming left V 3 bases short and J 0 bases short, with 8 bases between. Per the germline V gene, CDR1 is SGHVS and CDR2 is FQNEAQ. This CDR3 spans 15 amino acids. CDR3 protein: CASSLIGSNTGELFF. The CDR3, as DNA: TGTGCCAGCAGCTTGATTGGATCGAACACCGGGGAGCTGTTTTTT.